This passage covers 18 T cell receptor beta chains from one sample sequenced in a study of memory B cells and T cells in multiple sclerosis (dated by TCRdb to 2016 to 2019). Library generation was performed with the immunoSEQ multiplex PCR assay. TCRdb carries this immuneACCESS record with in-frame sequences only. Its versions omit some clonotypes, under half of them owing to an unresolved V gene in the studies checked, with the rest unexplained. A total of about 42,000 clones appear in this sample, more than 65% of them only once. The ten largest account for more than 0.95% of the sample. After stimulus-free culture of CFSE-labeled PBMCs, the autoproliferating (CFSEdim) and non-proliferating (CFSEhi) T cell fractions were sequenced separately. Altogether, 40 million to 65 million CFSE-labeled PBMCs were kept in culture for around 7 days with no stimulus, after which the replicate wells were combined.

These receptors' antigens are unknown. The sample was PBMCs from blood kept in culture. The receptors were gathered from a human donor with multiple sclerosis.

V and J are TRBV4-1 and TRBJ2-1; 8 bases are a match to TRBD1. V dropped 4 bases and J dropped 6; count of bases not matched to a gene: 5. Germline CDR1 and CDR2: MGHRA and YSYEKL. This CDR3 has 14 amino acids. DNA for the CDR3: TGCGCCAGCAGCCCGCGACAGGGGCTCAATGAGCAGTTCTTC. It translates to CASSPRQGLNEQFF.

The chain links TRBV5-8 to TRBJ2-7, with 9 bases that match TRBD1. The V segment lost 4 bases and the J segment 6 bases; nucleotides outside the gene matches: 14. Germline V gives CDR1 SGHTS, CDR2 YDEGEE. This CDR3 comprises 16 residues. The CDR3 reads CASSDPGQGFLGEQYF. The CDR3 DNA reads TGTGCCAGCAGCGACCCGGGACAGGGTTTCTTGGGCGAGCAGTACTTC.

The chain carries TRBV18 and TRBJ1-3; 8 positions match TRBD1. CDR1 is KGHSH, CDR2 LQKENI, per germline. V lost 2 bases, J lost 2 bases, and 8 bases stayed unmatched. The CDR3 runs 17 residues. This CDR3 reads CASSPLSTGVTGNTIYF. The CDR3 DNA is TGTGCCAGCTCACCATTGTCGACAGGGGTGACTGGAAACACCATATATTTT.

The gene calls are TRBV11-2 and TRBJ2-7; D is perhaps TRBD2 (6 bases). The CDR3 runs 15 residues. V was cut by 1 base and J by 3 bases, with 13 bases left in between. Germline V gene lookup returns CDR1 SGHAT and CDR2 FQNNGV. The CDR3 region is CASSLGGGAHYEQYF. The DNA for the CDR3 is TGTGCCAGCAGCTTAGGAGGAGGGGCGCACTACGAGCAGTACTTC.

This sequence joins TRBV29-1 and TRBJ2-3; possible D gene TRBD2, 6 bases. Germline CDR1 is SQVTM and CDR2 is ANQGSEA. The CDR3 is made up of 15 amino acids. V dropped 3 bases and J dropped 1 base, with 14 bases sitting between them. The CDR3 loop is CSVDRTGDRTDTQYF. Here the CDR3 DNA reads TGCAGCGTTGACCGGACGGGGGACCGCACAGATACGCAGTATTTT.

The V and J genes are TRBV28 and TRBJ2-7; D is possibly TRBD2 (7 bases). Germline CDR1 and CDR2: MDHEN and SYDVKM. Trimming took 7 bases from V and 4 from J, leaving 20 bases between them. The CDR3 is 15 residues long. CDR3 region: CASTEGGQARYEQYF. The CDR3 region has the DNA TGTGCCAGCACGGAGGGGGGGCAGGCGAGGTACGAGCAGTACTTC.

The rearrangement joins TRBV6-5 to TRBJ1-1, with TRBD1 as a possible D gene (5 bases). Germline CDR1 MNHEY, CDR2 SVGAGI. This CDR3 is 15 amino acids long. Trimming pared 6 bases from V and 1 base from J, leaving 15 bases between. This CDR3 is CASRKTGGANTEAFF. CDR3 sequence (DNA): TGTGCCAGCAGAAAAACAGGAGGGGCGAACACTGAAGCTTTCTTT.

The chain employs TRBV7-9 and TRBJ2-5; D may be TRBD2 (5 bases). The length of the CDR3 is 17 residues. Germline V gene data show CDR1 as SEHNR and CDR2 as FQNEAQ (reference sequence). The ends were cut back, 2 bases at V and 1 base at J, with 17 bases in the middle. In nucleotides, the CDR3 is TGTGCCAGCAGCTTAAGTGTATCTAGCCCTGGCCAAGAGACCCAGTACTTC. Translation: CASSLSVSSPGQETQYF.

The V call is TRBV10-3, the J call TRBJ1-1; no firm D call. Germline V gene sequence: CDR1 ENHRY, CDR2 SYGVKD. The CDR3 contains 16 residues. Trimming shortened V by 2 bases and J by 0 bases, and 13 bases separated the two germline ends. CDR3 DNA: TGTGCCATCAGTGAGCATGGACTTGGGGTGAACACTGAAGCTTTCTTT. Translating gives CAISEHGLGVNTEAFF.

This sequence joins TRBV7-2 and TRBJ2-3; 10 bases fit TRBD2. CDR3 length: 19 residues. Germline-derived CDR1 and CDR2 are SGHTA and FQGNSA. V was clipped by 1 base and J by 5 bases; unmatched bases: 15. DNA of the CDR3: TGTGCCAGCAGCTTAGAAAGACTAGCGGGCTCTGGACGTGGAGATACGCAGTATTTT. Translated: CASSLERLAGSGRGDTQYF.

The chain carries TRBV5-6 and TRBJ2-1; D perhaps matches TRBD1 (5 bases). Per germline, CDR1 SGHDT and CDR2 YYEEEE. The V end lost 4 bases, the J end lost 12 bases, and 17 bases lay between the germline ends. This CDR3 region has 13 residues. For the CDR3, the DNA is TGTGCCAGCAGCCTTACAGGCTTTTCTGGGCAGTTCTTC. Amino acid sequence: CASSLTGFSGQFF. Full variable domain (missing parts from reference TRBV5-6 and TRBJ2-1): DAGVTQSPTHLIKTRGQQVTLRCSPKSGHDTVSWYQQALGQGPQFIFQYYEEEERQRGNFPDRFSGHQFPNYSSELNVNALLLGDSALYLCASSLTGFSGQFFGPGTRLTVL.

The rearrangement uses TRBV27 and TRBJ2-1; D may match TRBD1 or TRBD2 (5 bases each). CDR3 length: 13 residues. From germline, CDR1 is MNHEY and CDR2 SMNVEV (reference sequence). The V end was cut by 6 bases, the J end by 5 bases, with 11 bases between. The CDR3 here is CASSLLGDNEQFF. CDR3 DNA sequence: TGTGCCAGCAGCCTACTAGGGGACAATGAGCAGTTCTTC.

J is TRBJ2-2 and V is TRBV9; 8 bases are a match to TRBD2. CDR1 and CDR2 from the germline V gene are SGDLS and YYNGEE. The CDR3 contains 15 residues. V lost 4 bases and J lost 4; bases outside the gene matches: 6. The CDR3 DNA follows: TGTGCCAGCAGCCCACATCTAGCGGGCACCGGGGAGCTGTTTTTT. This encodes CASSPHLAGTGELFF.

This chain connects TRBV5-1 to TRBJ2-3, with D perhaps TRBD1 (5 bases). Germline CDR1 and CDR2: SGHRS and YFSETQ. The CDR3 totals 13 residues. V gave up 2 bases and J gave up 5 bases, with 9 bases separating them. In nucleotides, the CDR3 is TGCGCCAGCAGCTTTTGGGGCCGAGATACGCAGTATTTT. Protein sequence: CASSFWGRDTQYF.

This clone was counted a single time. The J gene is TRBJ1-6, the V gene TRBV5-1; TRBD1 might be the D (5 bases). The germline gives CDR1 SGHRS, CDR2 YFSETQ. V lost 3 bases to trimming and J lost 10 bases, with 26 bases between them. This CDR3 comprises 18 residues. CDR3 nucleotide sequence: TGCGCCAGCAGCTCGGGGTCAAGTTTTCAGGGAAGTCGGTCACCCCTCCACTTT. Translation: CASSSGSSFQGSRSPLHF. Filled out from reference TRBV5-1 and TRBJ1-6, the complete variable domain reads KAGVTQTPRYLIKTRGQQVTLSCSPISGHRSVSWYQQTPGQGLQFLFEYFSETQRNKGNFPGRFSGRQFSNSRSEMNVSTLELGDSALYLCASSSGSSFQGSRSPLHFGNGTRLTVT.

The chain recombines TRBV27 with TRBJ2-7; D tentatively fits TRBD1 or TRBD2 (5 bases each). The CDR3 runs to 13 residues. Germline V gives CDR1 MNHEY, CDR2 SMNVEV (reference sequence). Trimming removed 1 base at V and 5 bases at J, with 9 bases between. This CDR3 reads CASSLYGGHEQYF. The CDR3, as DNA: TGTGCCAGCAGTTTATATGGGGGACACGAGCAGTACTTC.

The chain is built from TRBV4-1 and TRBJ1-2; 7 nucleotides align to TRBD1. Looked up from germline, CDR1 is MGHRA and CDR2 is YSYEKL. CDR3 length: 15 amino acids. V was clipped by 2 bases and J by 5 bases; unmatched bases: 8. Written as DNA, the CDR3 is TGCGCCAGCAGCCAACGGGACAGCGGAGGGTATGGCTACACCTTC. This gives the protein CASSQRDSGGYGYTF.

The chain's CDR3 is CASSFYQANQPQHF. The CDR3 DNA follows: TGTGCCAGCAGTTTTTACCAGGCTAATCAGCCCCAGCATTTT. This chain uses TRBV28 with TRBJ1-5; D remains unclear. There are 14 residues in the CDR3. Deletions cut 3 bases from V and 4 bases from J, with 10 bases between. The germline CDR1 and CDR2 sequences are MDHEN and SYDVKM.